Below are 10 T cell receptor beta chains sequenced from a single sample in a study of blood T cell repertoires in COVID-19. Assay used: immunoSEQ multiplex PCR; TCRdb lists only in-frame clones, some missing. The data show around 370,000 clones, nearly 90% seen once. The specimen sequenced was peripheral blood. The receptors were gathered from a man aged 18 to 35 with active or convalescent COVID-19.

The rearrangement uses TRBV4-2 and TRBJ1-4; tentatively, D is TRBD1 (5 bases). The CDR3 runs 16 residues. The germline gives CDR1 LGHNA, CDR2 YNFKEQ. The V gene lost 1 base and the J gene lost 6 bases, with 15 bases spanning the gap. CDR3 residues: CASSQARRAGDEKLFF. The CDR3 nucleotides are TGTGCCAGCAGCCAAGCCCGGCGGGCGGGGGATGAAAAACTGTTTTTT.

The chain is built from TRBV9 and TRBJ1-6, with D perhaps TRBD1 (5 bases). The germline V and J ends were trimmed by 4 bases and 4 bases, with 15 bases remaining between them. Germline V gene lookup returns CDR1 SGDLS and CDR2 YYNGEE. The length of the CDR3 is 16 residues. The CDR3 DNA sequence: TGTGCCAGCAGCTTGGGGCCGCGGATTTATAATTCACCCCTCCACTTT. Translated, it gives CASSLGPRIYNSPLHF.

V usage is TRBV4-2 and J usage is TRBJ1-1; 12 nucleotides line up with TRBD1. CDR1 is LGHNA, CDR2 YNFKEQ, per germline. This CDR3 region has 18 residues. V lost 3 bases to trimming and J lost 2 bases; unmatched junction nucleotides: 10. Written as DNA, the CDR3 is TGTGCCAGCAGCCACCTAATCCGGGACAGGGGGCTTAACACTGAAGCTTTCTTT. It translates to CASSHLIRDRGLNTEAFF.

This clone was seen a few times. The chain has TRBV4-2 and TRBJ1-5; 7 bases fit TRBD1. The trim removed 0 bases at V and 2 bases at J, leaving 7 bases unmatched. The CDR3 covers 17 residues. In germline, CDR1 is LGHNA, CDR2 YNFKEQ. The CDR3 sequence: CASSQDILGQGNQPQHF. Here the CDR3 DNA reads TGTGCCAGCAGCCAAGATATCCTCGGACAGGGCAATCAGCCCCAGCATTTT.

The V gene is TRBV9, the J gene TRBJ2-7; a possible D gene is TRBD2 (7 bases). Germline V gene data show CDR1 as SGDLS and CDR2 as YYNGEE. The CDR3 consists of 15 residues. V shed 0 bases and J shed 4 bases, with 14 bases lying between them. The CDR3 protein is CASSVEAGHPYEQYF. The DNA for the CDR3 is TGTGCCAGCAGCGTAGAAGCGGGACACCCGTACGAGCAGTACTTC.

The V call is TRBV6-2 or TRBV6-3, the J call TRBJ2-7; D gene unclear. The CDR3 loop spans 14 amino acids. The V end lost 3 bases, the J end lost 6 bases, and 15 bases lay between the germline ends. Germline V gene sequence: CDR1 MNHEY, CDR2 SVGEGT. The CDR3, as DNA: TGTGCCAGCAGTTATCAGGATCGGATTGGCGAGCAGTACTTC. Protein: CASSYQDRIGEQYF.

The CDR3 nucleotides are TGTGCCAGCAGCTCTGGAACGTGGTCGGGGGAGCAGTTCTTC. Translated: CASSSGTWSGEQFF. V and J are TRBV11-3 and TRBJ2-1, with D perhaps TRBD2 (5 bases). V was shortened by 4 bases and J by 10 bases, with 17 bases between the two germline ends. Germline assignment: CDR1 SGHNT and CDR2 YENEEA. The CDR3 spans 14 residues. The variable domain in full, with the rest retrieved from reference TRBV11-3 and TRBJ2-1, is EAGVVQSPRYKIIEKKQPVAFWCNPISGHNTLYWYLQNLGQGPELLIRYENEEAVDDSQLPKDRFSAERLKGVDSTLKIQPAELGDSAVYLCASSSGTWSGEQFFGPGTRLTVL.

The gene calls are TRBV7-9 and TRBJ1-1, with D possibly being TRBD1 (5 bases). Germline loops: CDR1 SEHNR, CDR2 FQNEAQ (reference sequence). CDR3 length: 16 amino acids. V lost 5 bases, J lost 3 bases, and 19 bases lay in between. The CDR3 region is CASSPSRSKGDTEAFF. The CDR3 DNA sequence: TGTGCCAGCAGCCCGTCGCGATCGAAAGGGGACACTGAAGCTTTCTTT.

The chain links TRBV6-5 to TRBJ1-5; possible D gene TRBD1, 6 bases. The CDR3 is 15 residues long. The ends were cut back, 10 bases at V and 0 bases at J, with 16 bases in the middle. Germline assignment: CDR1 MNHEY and CDR2 SVGAGI. CDR3 coding DNA: TGTGCCACCGTTACAGGGTTCAATAGCAATCAGCCCCAGCATTTT. As protein: CATVTGFNSNQPQHF.

This clone occurred a few times. This chain connects TRBV19 to TRBJ1-6, with 9 bases aligning to TRBD1. The CDR3 totals 12 residues. After removal of 7 bases from V and 9 bases from J, the junction contained 1 base not matched to a gene. In germline, CDR1 is LNHDA, CDR2 SQIVND (reference sequence). The CDR3 reads CASMTGGSPLHF. CDR3 DNA: TGTGCCAGTATGACAGGGGGTTCACCCCTCCACTTT.